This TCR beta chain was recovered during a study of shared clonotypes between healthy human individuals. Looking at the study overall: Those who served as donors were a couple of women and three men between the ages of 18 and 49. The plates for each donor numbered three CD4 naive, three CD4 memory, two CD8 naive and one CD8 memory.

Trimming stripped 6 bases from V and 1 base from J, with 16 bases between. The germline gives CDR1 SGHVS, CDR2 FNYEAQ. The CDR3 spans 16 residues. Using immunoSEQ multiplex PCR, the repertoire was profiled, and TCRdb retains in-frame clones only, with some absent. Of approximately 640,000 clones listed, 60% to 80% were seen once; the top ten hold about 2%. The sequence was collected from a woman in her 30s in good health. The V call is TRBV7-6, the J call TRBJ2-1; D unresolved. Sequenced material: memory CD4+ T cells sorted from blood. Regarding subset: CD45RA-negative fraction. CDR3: CASSLIRSESYNEQFF. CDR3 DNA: TGTGCCAGCAGTCTAATTCGCTCCGAATCCTACAATGAGCAGTTCTTC.